This T cell receptor beta chain comes out of a study of T cells in Graves' hyperthyroidism and ophthalmopathy. Study-wide results and limits: Ophthalmopathy was identified by the model a median around 5.9 months ahead of onset.

The V and J ends lost 1 base and 2 bases respectively, with 8 bases between them. This CDR3 is built from 15 residues. This clonotype occurred many times. Its specificity is not known. RNA transcripts served as the template for amplifying TCR beta CDR3 regions. RT-PCR in the first round (using the HTBI primer set) targeted the TCR CDR3. TCRdb passed the multiplex PCR reads through MiXCR, listing each CDR3 protein once. The repertoire holds about 600,000 distinct CDR3 sequences, with around 14% as singletons. The chain is built from TRBV12-3 or TRBV12-4 and TRBJ2-2, with no clear D. The clonotype originates from a woman aged 18-30 years with Graves' ophthalmopathy. Sequencing was carried out using blood. CDR3 coding DNA: TGTGCCAGCAGTTTAGGTCTTAGCAACACCGGGGAGCTGTTTTTT. Its protein product is CASSLGLSNTGELFF.